This T cell receptor (beta chain) was identified during a study of T cells after yellow fever vaccination. CDR3 length: 15 residues. V shed 6 bases and J shed 8 bases, with 23 bases lying between them. Germline CDR1 reads DFQATT; CDR2 reads SNEGSKA (reference sequence). TCR cDNA was made by 5'RACE template switching, adding a universal primer site and UMIs. TCRdb passed the 5' RACE reads through MiXCR, listing each CDR3 protein once. The table shows 150,000 or so distinct CDR3 sequences, with 6.6% occurring only once. This clonotype was found many times. The clonotype was recovered from a man in his thirties or forties who received the YFV17D yellow fever vaccine. The sample here was CD4+ T cells sorted from PBMCs, taken 10 days after the yellow fever booster vaccination. The chain recombines TRBV20-1 with TRBJ2-1; perhaps TRBD2 as D (7 bases). The CDR3 is CSASDPARGRDEQFF. DNA for the CDR3: TGCAGTGCGTCGGACCCGGCGCGGGGGCGCGATGAGCAGTTCTTC.